These T cell receptor beta chains were read from a single sample in a study of blood T cell repertoires in COVID-19. Profiling relied on immunoSEQ multiplex PCR, and the TCRdb table lists in-frame clones only, not all of them. The table includes roughly 350,000 clones, less than 85% detected once. Source material: peripheral blood. The receptors originated from a woman aged 18-29 years with acute or convalescent COVID-19. The CDR3 runs from the conserved cysteine through the conserved F or W. The D gene is left open where the match is weak. Part of the rows lack a size; the others show once, few, many or a class for expanded clones.

d_call: TRBD1
v_call: TRBV6-5
clone_size: .
j_call: TRBJ1-2
cdr3_nt: TGTGCCGCATCACAGGGGAACTATGGCTACACCTTC
cdr3_aa: CAASQGNYGYTF

d_call: .
v_call: TRBV28
clone_size: .
j_call: TRBJ1-6
cdr3_nt: TGTGCCAGCAGTCGAATAACAGAATATAATTCACCCCTCCACTTT
cdr3_aa: CASSRITEYNSPLHF

d_call: TRBD2
v_call: TRBV11-2
clone_size: .
j_call: TRBJ2-7
cdr3_nt: TGTGCCAGCAGCTTAGAAGGGACTAGCGGGGGCCTTAACTACGAGCAGTACTTC
cdr3_aa: CASSLEGTSGGLNYEQYF

d_call: TRBD1
v_call: TRBV14
clone_size: .
j_call: TRBJ1-3
cdr3_nt: TGTGCCAGCAGCCGACTTGGACAGGAGAGAAACACCATATATTTT
cdr3_aa: CASSRLGQERNTIYF

d_call: TRBD1
v_call: TRBV3-1/TRBV3-2
clone_size: few
j_call: TRBJ1-3
cdr3_nt: TGTGCCAGCAGCCTCGGACAGGGCACTGGAAACACCATATATTTT
cdr3_aa: CASSLGQGTGNTIYF

d_call: .
v_call: TRBV5-1
clone_size: few
j_call: TRBJ2-7
cdr3_nt: TGCGCCAGCAGCCTAGACTCGACAGGGAGGTACTACGAGCAGTACTTC
cdr3_aa: CASSLDSTGRYYEQYF

d_call: TRBD1
v_call: TRBV5-8
clone_size: once
j_call: TRBJ2-5
cdr3_nt: TGTGCCAGCAGCTGGGGGACAGGGCGAAGGGGAGAGACCCAGTACTTC
cdr3_aa: CASSWGTGRRGETQYF

d_call: TRBD1
v_call: TRBV28
clone_size: once
j_call: TRBJ1-2
cdr3_nt: TGTGCCAGCAGTCTCCCGGACAGGAACGAGGGCTACACCTTC
cdr3_aa: CASSLPDRNEGYTF

d_call: TRBD1
v_call: TRBV5-1
clone_size: .
j_call: TRBJ2-7
cdr3_nt: TGCGCCAGCAGCCAGGGACAGGGATCCTACGAGCAGTACTTC
cdr3_aa: CASSQGQGSYEQYF

d_call: .
v_call: TRBV5-6
clone_size: .
j_call: TRBJ1-3
cdr3_nt: TGTGCCAGCAGCTTGGTCGTGAGCTCTGGAAACACCATATATTTT
cdr3_aa: CASSLVVSSGNTIYF

d_call: .
v_call: TRBV2
clone_size: .
j_call: TRBJ1-6
cdr3_nt: TGTGCCAGCAGTCCAATAGGGGACACTAATTCACCCCTCCACTTT
cdr3_aa: CASSPIGDTNSPLHF

d_call: .
v_call: TRBV7-9
clone_size: .
j_call: TRBJ1-5
cdr3_nt: TGTGCCAGCAGCTTAGCGCGGGGCCAGGGTGGCAATCAGCCCCAGCATTTT
cdr3_aa: CASSLARGQGGNQPQHF

d_call: .
v_call: TRBV5-6
clone_size: once
j_call: TRBJ2-1
cdr3_nt: TGTGCCTCGGAGGGGAATGGTGAGCAGTTCTTC
cdr3_aa: CASEGNGEQFF

d_call: TRBD2
v_call: TRBV3-1/TRBV3-2
clone_size: .
j_call: TRBJ2-1
cdr3_nt: TGTGCCAGCAGCACCGGGACTAGCGGGGGCCTTCTGTTCTTC
cdr3_aa: CASSTGTSGGLLFF

d_call: TRBD2
v_call: TRBV2
clone_size: many
j_call: TRBJ2-1
cdr3_nt: TGTGCCAGCAGTCCAGAGCTAGCGGGCCGGTACAATGAGCAGTTCTTC
cdr3_aa: CASSPELAGRYNEQFF

d_call: TRBD1
v_call: TRBV12-3/TRBV12-4
clone_size: .
j_call: TRBJ1-2
cdr3_nt: TGTGCCAGCAAAGGGACAGAGCACTATGGCTACACCTTC
cdr3_aa: CASKGTEHYGYTF

d_call: .
v_call: TRBV5-1
clone_size: once
j_call: TRBJ1-2
cdr3_nt: TGCGCCAGCAGCCCGGCCCCGGGATCGTATGGCTACACCTTC
cdr3_aa: CASSPAPGSYGYTF

d_call: .
v_call: TRBV21-1
clone_size: once
j_call: TRBJ2-6
cdr3_nt: TGTGCCAGCAGCAAAGAGGACAGTAAACTTCCGTTTGGGGCCAACGTCCTGACTTTC
cdr3_aa: CASSKEDSKLPFGANVLTF

d_call: TRBD1
v_call: TRBV5-1
clone_size: .
j_call: TRBJ2-7
cdr3_nt: TGCGCCAGCAGCTTGGACGGACAGGGGGTCTACGAGCAGTACTTC
cdr3_aa: CASSLDGQGVYEQYF

d_call: .
v_call: TRBV5-1
clone_size: few
j_call: TRBJ1-2
cdr3_nt: TGCGCCAGCAGCTTGGTTGGAGACAACTATGGCTACACCTTC
cdr3_aa: CASSLVGDNYGYTF

d_call: .
v_call: TRBV2
clone_size: .
j_call: TRBJ2-7
cdr3_nt: TGTGCCAGCAGTGGGGTAGCGTCAGCGGGACAACTCGAGCAGTACTTC
cdr3_aa: CASSGVASAGQLEQYF

d_call: TRBD2
v_call: TRBV5-1
clone_size: few
j_call: TRBJ2-3
cdr3_nt: TGCGCCAGCAGCTTGGGGGGACTAGCGGGAACAGATACGCAGTATTTT
cdr3_aa: CASSLGGLAGTDTQYF

d_call: .
v_call: TRBV18
clone_size: .
j_call: TRBJ1-1
cdr3_nt: TGTGCCAGCTCCCTCCAGCAGACTTTCCCTGAAGCTTTCTTT
cdr3_aa: CASSLQQTFPEAFF

d_call: TRBD1
v_call: TRBV7-3
clone_size: .
j_call: TRBJ2-3
cdr3_nt: TGTGCCAGCAGTCGAGGGACAGGGCGCACAGATACGCAGTATTTT
cdr3_aa: CASSRGTGRTDTQYF

d_call: TRBD1
v_call: TRBV6-2/TRBV6-3
clone_size: .
j_call: TRBJ1-1
cdr3_nt: TGTGCCAGCAGTTACAGAACCGGGACAGGGGACACTGAAGCTTTCTTT
cdr3_aa: CASSYRTGTGDTEAFF

d_call: .
v_call: TRBV19
clone_size: .
j_call: TRBJ2-1
cdr3_nt: TGTGCCAGTAGTGTCCAGGGTGGGCTTACTATGGAGCAGTTCTTC
cdr3_aa: CASSVQGGLTMEQFF

d_call: .
v_call: TRBV10-2
clone_size: .
j_call: TRBJ1-5
cdr3_nt: TGCGCCAGCAGTGAAGTGGGTCAGGGCATTCAGCCCCAGCATTTT
cdr3_aa: CASSEVGQGIQPQHF

d_call: .
v_call: TRBV19
clone_size: .
j_call: TRBJ1-2
cdr3_nt: TGTGCCAGTAGTTCCGAGAATACTAACTATGGCTACACCTTC
cdr3_aa: CASSSENTNYGYTF

d_call: .
v_call: TRBV28
clone_size: .
j_call: TRBJ1-2
cdr3_nt: TGTGCCAGCCGGCAGGGCTATGGCTACACCTTC
cdr3_aa: CASRQGYGYTF

d_call: .
v_call: TRBV12-3/TRBV12-4
clone_size: .
j_call: TRBJ1-2
cdr3_nt: TGTGCCAGCAGTAGGGGGAACTATGGCTACACCTTC
cdr3_aa: CASSRGNYGYTF

d_call: TRBD2
v_call: TRBV12-5
clone_size: .
j_call: TRBJ2-6
cdr3_nt: TGTGCTAGTGCCCCGGAAAAGGGGAGGGTGGGGGCCAACGTCCTGACTTTC
cdr3_aa: CASAPEKGRVGANVLTF